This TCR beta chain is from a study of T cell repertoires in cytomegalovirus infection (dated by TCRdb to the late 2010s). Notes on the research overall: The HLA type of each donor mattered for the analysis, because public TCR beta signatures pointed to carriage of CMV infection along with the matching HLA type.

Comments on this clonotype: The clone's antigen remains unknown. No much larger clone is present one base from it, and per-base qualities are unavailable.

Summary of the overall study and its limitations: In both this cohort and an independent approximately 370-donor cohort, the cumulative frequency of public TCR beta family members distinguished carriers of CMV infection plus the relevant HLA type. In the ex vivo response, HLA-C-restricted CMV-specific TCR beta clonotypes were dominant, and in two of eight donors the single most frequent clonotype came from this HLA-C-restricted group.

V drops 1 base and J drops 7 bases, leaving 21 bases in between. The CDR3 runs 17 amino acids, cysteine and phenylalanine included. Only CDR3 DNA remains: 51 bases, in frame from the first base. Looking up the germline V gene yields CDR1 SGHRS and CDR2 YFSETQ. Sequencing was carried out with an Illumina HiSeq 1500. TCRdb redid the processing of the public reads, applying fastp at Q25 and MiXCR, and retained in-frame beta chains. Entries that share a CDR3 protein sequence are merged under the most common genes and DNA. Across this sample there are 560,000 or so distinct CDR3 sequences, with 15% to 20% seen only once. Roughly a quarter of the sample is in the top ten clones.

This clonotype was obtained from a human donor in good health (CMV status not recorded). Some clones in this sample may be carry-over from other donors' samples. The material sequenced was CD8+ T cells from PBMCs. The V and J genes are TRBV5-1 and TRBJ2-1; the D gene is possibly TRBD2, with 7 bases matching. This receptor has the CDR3 CASSLFGGGRERNEQFF. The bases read TGCGCCAGCAGCTTGTTTGGGGGCGGGAGAGAACGGAATGAGCAGTTCTTC.